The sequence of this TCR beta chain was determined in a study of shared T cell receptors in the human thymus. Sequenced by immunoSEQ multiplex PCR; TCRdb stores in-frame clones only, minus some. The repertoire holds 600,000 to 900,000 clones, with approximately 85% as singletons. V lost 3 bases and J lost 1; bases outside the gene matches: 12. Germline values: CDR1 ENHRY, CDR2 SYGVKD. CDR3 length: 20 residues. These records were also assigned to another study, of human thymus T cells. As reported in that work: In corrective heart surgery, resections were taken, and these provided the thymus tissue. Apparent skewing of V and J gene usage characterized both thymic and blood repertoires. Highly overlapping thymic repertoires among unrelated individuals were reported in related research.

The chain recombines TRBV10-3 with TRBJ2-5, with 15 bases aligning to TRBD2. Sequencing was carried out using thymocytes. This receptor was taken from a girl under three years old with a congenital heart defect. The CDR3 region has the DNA TGTGCCATCAGTGACAATTTCGGACTAGCGGGGGGGCGGGGCCAAGAGACCCAGTACTTC. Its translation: CAISDNFGLAGGRGQETQYF.